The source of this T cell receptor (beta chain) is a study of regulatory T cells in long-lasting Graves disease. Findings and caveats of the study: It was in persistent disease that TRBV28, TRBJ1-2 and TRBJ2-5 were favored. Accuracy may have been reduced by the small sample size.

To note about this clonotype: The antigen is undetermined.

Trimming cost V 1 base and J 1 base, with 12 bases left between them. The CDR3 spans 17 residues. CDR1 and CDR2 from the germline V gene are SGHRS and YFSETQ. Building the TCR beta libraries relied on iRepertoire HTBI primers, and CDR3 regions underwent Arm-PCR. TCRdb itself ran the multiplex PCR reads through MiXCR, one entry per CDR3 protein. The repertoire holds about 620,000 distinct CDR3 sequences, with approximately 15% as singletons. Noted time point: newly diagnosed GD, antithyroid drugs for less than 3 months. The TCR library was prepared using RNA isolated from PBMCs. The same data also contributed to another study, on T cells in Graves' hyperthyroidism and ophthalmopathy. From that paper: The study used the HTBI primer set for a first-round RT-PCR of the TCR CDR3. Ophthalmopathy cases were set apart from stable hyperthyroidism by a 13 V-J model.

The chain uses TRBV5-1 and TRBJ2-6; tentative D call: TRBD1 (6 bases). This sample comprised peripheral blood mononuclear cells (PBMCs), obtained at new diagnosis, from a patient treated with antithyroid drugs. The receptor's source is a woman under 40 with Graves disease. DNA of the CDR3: TGCGCCAGCAGCTTGAACAGGGATGCTTCTGGGGCCAACGTCCTGACTTTC. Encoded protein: CASSLNRDASGANVLTF.